This is a list of T cell receptor beta chains from one sample in a study of shared T cell receptors in the human thymus. Sequencing used immunoSEQ multiplex PCR; TCRdb keeps in-frame clones, though not all of them. The repertoire holds roughly 500,000 clones, with about 80% as singletons. This sample also belongs to another study, concerning human thymus T cells.

The sample comprised thymocytes. These receptors were obtained from a boy in the first two years of life with a congenital heart defect. Both conserved end residues are part of each CDR3. D genes are given only for firm matches. A row's size may be missing; if present it is once, few, many or a size class.

d_call,clone_size,j_call,v_call,cdr3_nt,cdr3_aa
NA,few,TRBJ1-2,TRBV12-2,TGTGCAAGTCGCTTAGCGCGGGCAGGGGCGCGGGTCTATGGCTACACCTTC,CASRLARAGARVYGYTF
NA,NA,TRBJ1-5,TRBV2,TGTGCCAGCAGTGACCTTTACAATGTTGGACACGTTTATAGCAATCAGCCCCAGCATTTT,CASSDLYNVGHVYSNQPQHF
NA,NA,TRBJ2-1,TRBV28,TGTGCCAGCATGGCCCTCACCCATCGCTACAATGAGCAGTTCTTC,CASMALTHRYNEQFF
NA,NA,TRBJ2-7,TRBV27,TGTGCCAGCAGTCAGTTAAGGGGGAAGGGTCCCTACGAGCAGTACTTC,CASSQLRGKGPYEQYF
TRBD1,NA,TRBJ2-7,TRBV27,TGTGCCAGCAGGGGACAGGGGTTGTGGAAGCAGTACTTC,CASRGQGLWKQYF
TRBD1,NA,TRBJ1-2,TRBV29-1,TGCAGCGTCGTACCGGGACAGGGCATTACTAACTATGGCTACACCTTC,CSVVPGQGITNYGYTF
NA,NA,TRBJ1-2,TRBV30,TGCGCCTGGACCCCCGTCCCCCTCTATGGCTACACCTTC,CAWTPVPLYGYTF
NA,NA,TRBJ2-7,TRBV11-3,TGTGCCAGCAGCTTAGTGGGCCCTTCGAGCTCCTACGAGCAGTACTTC,CASSLVGPSSSYEQYF
TRBD2,NA,TRBJ2-7,TRBV7-9,TGTGCCAGCAGCTCTACCCAGACTAGCGGGAGCTCCTACGAGCAGTACTTC,CASSSTQTSGSSYEQYF
TRBD2,NA,TRBJ2-1,TRBV9,TGTGCCAGCAGCGTAGGTAGCGGGGGAGACGGGCAGTTCTTC,CASSVGSGGDGQFF
NA,once,TRBJ2-1,TRBV29-1,TGCAGCGGTTACACCAATGAGCAGTTCTTC,CSGYTNEQFF
TRBD1,NA,TRBJ2-7,TRBV7-9,TGTGCCAGCATAAGGGGGCAGGGTACTATCTACGAGCAGTACTTC,CASIRGQGTIYEQYF
NA,once,TRBJ1-1,TRBV6-6,TGTGCCAGCAGTACTGGGTCCAGGATCATGAACACTGAAGCTTTCTTT,CASSTGSRIMNTEAFF
NA,NA,TRBJ2-7,TRBV9,TGTGCCAGCAGCGAGGGGGGGTCGGACGAGCAGTACTTC,CASSEGGSDEQYF
NA,few,TRBJ1-5,TRBV6-5,TGTGCCAGCAGTCGGTCGGGAAATCAGCCCCAGCATTTT,CASSRSGNQPQHF
NA,NA,TRBJ1-1,TRBV7-9,TGTGCCAGCAGCGTCCGGGGAGGAGAGAACACTGAAGCTTTCTTT,CASSVRGGENTEAFF
NA,NA,TRBJ1-2,TRBV6-5,TGTGCCAGCAGTTACTCGAATGACAACAGTGGCTACACCTTC,CASSYSNDNSGYTF
NA,NA,TRBJ1-3,TRBV20-1,TGCAGTGCTCGGGTCGGAAACACCATATATTTT,CSARVGNTIYF
TRBD2,NA,TRBJ2-7,TRBV29-1,TGCAGCGTTGGCGACAGAAATCCGGGACTAGCGGGTTACGAGCAGTACTTC,CSVGDRNPGLAGYEQYF
NA,NA,TRBJ2-7,TRBV23-1,TGCGCCAGCAGTCTCAAGTTGAGGAGAAACGAGCAGTACTTC,CASSLKLRRNEQYF
TRBD2,NA,TRBJ2-1,TRBV5-6,TGTGCCAGCAGCGGAGGACTAGCGGGAGAATACAATGAGCAGTTCTTC,CASSGGLAGEYNEQFF
NA,NA,TRBJ1-4,TRBV5-1,TGCGCCAGCAGCTTAGGGAGGACTAATGAAAAACTGTTTTTT,CASSLGRTNEKLFF
TRBD2,NA,TRBJ2-5,TRBV6-4,TGTGCCAGCAGTGCCCTAAGCGGGAGAGTAAAGACCCAGTACTTC,CASSALSGRVKTQYF
TRBD1,NA,TRBJ1-4,TRBV18,TGTGCCAGCTCACCGGGGACAGGGGGTGAAAAACTGTTTTTT,CASSPGTGGEKLFF
NA,NA,TRBJ2-5,TRBV28,TGTGCCAGCAGTCCCCACGGGGGCCAAGAGACCCAGTACTTC,CASSPHGGQETQYF
TRBD1,NA,TRBJ1-2,TRBV4-1,TGCGCCAGCAGCCAAGATGGCTGGCCCGGGACAGGGCATGGCTACACCTTC,CASSQDGWPGTGHGYTF
NA,NA,TRBJ2-1,TRBV5-6,TGTGCCAGCAGCTCCCAGGGACTTGCCTACAATGAGCAGTTCTTC,CASSSQGLAYNEQFF
NA,few,TRBJ2-5,TRBV27,TGTGCCAGCAGTTTAGAGGGGGGGCATCAAGAGACCCAGTACTTC,CASSLEGGHQETQYF
TRBD2,NA,TRBJ2-4,TRBV10-3,TGTGCCATCAGTGAGTCTTGGTCTAGCGGGAGGAGTGACATTCAGTACTTC,CAISESWSSGRSDIQYF
TRBD1,NA,TRBJ2-1,TRBV5-1,TGCGCCAGCAGCGCCCCGGGACAGGTGAACAATGAGCAGTTCTTC,CASSAPGQVNNEQFF
NA,once,TRBJ1-1,TRBV5-5,TGTGCCAGTGGACAGATGAACACTGAAGCTTTCTTT,CASGQMNTEAFF
TRBD2,NA,TRBJ2-1,TRBV9,TGTGCCAGCAGCGAGACTAGCGGCATCGTAGGGTACAATGAGCAGTTCTTC,CASSETSGIVGYNEQFF